This T cell receptor (beta chain) was retrieved from a study of blood T cell repertoires in COVID-19. Overall study: Researchers got acute and convalescent COVID-19 samples from the United States, Italy and Spain. T cells, B-cell-depleted T cells, or PBMCs supplied cDNA or gDNA.

Authors' processing steps: How many nucleated cells were present was estimated from reference gene primer amplification. Sequencing was performed with immunoSEQ multiplex PCR; in TCRdb, only in-frame clones are kept and a portion is missing. For V, J and clone size, that table is used; D and trimming come from the DNA. Found here are some 190,000 clones, more than 75% of them singletons; the top ten hold roughly 7.1%. Enrollment of patients from Seattle took place during active infection, with longitudinal follow-up. The CDR3 consists of 14 residues. V lost 3 bases and J lost 1, with 10 bases in between. Germline V gene data show CDR1 as SGDLS and CDR2 as YYNGEE. The table lists this clone with many counts.

V usage is TRBV9 and J usage is TRBJ1-1, with D possibly being TRBD1 (5 bases). The receptor comes from a woman aged 55-69 years with COVID-19, enrolled during active disease. The sequenced material came from peripheral blood. CDR3 DNA: TGTGCCAGCAGCGGGGGACTTCGGAACACTGAAGCTTTCTTT. Residues: CASSGGLRNTEAFF.